This paragraph reports one T cell receptor beta chain. Its specificity is unknown. CDR1 and CDR2 from the germline V gene are MNHEY and SMNVEV (reference sequence). V lost 2 bases and J lost 7, with 8 bases in between. This CDR3 is built from 12 residues. The PBMCs were sourced from fresh peripheral blood (around 9.9 ml). The data belong to a study of T cells in Graves' hyperthyroidism and ophthalmopathy. Overall study context: Peripheral blood was secured at the point of initial diagnosis, before any treatment.

Overall study findings and caveats: Blood shared most expanded thyroid clonotypes above 0.001.

What was amplified from RNA transcripts were TCR beta CDR3 regions. With the HTBI primer set, the TCR CDR3 went through a first round of RT-PCR. MiXCR, run by TCRdb on the multiplex PCR reads, gives a single entry per CDR3 protein. Here the sample spans a few hundred thousand distinct CDR3 sequences, about 16% being singletons. The sequencing sample was made of blood. The V call is TRBV27, the J call TRBJ2-5; unclear D gene. This receptor was obtained from a middle-aged woman with Graves' ophthalmopathy. DNA of the CDR3: TGTGCCAGCAGTTTAACCTCGGGGACCCAGTACTTC. Translation: CASSLTSGTQYF.